This T cell receptor beta chain stems from a study of T cell repertoires in cytomegalovirus infection. Whole-study context: An indication of both CMV infection and matching HLA type came from public TCR beta signatures.

Germline assignment: CDR1 SQVTM and CDR2 ANQGSEA. The CDR3 covers 13 residues. The ends were cut back, 3 bases at V and 8 bases at J, with 16 bases in the middle. In the case of this clonotype: Its antigen remains unidentified.

Notes on the study in general: Within the response measured ex vivo, HLA-C-restricted CMV-specific TCR beta clonotypes were dominant. Summed public TCR beta family frequency identified CMV carriers bearing the relevant HLA.

TCRdb reprocessed the reads with MiXCR, giving one entry per CDR3 protein. The sample yields some 150,000 distinct CDR3 sequences, under 8% seen once. Sequenced input: PBMCs. The sequence came from a human donor in good health (CMV status not recorded). Some clones in this sample may be carry-over from other donors' samples. This chain connects TRBV29-1 to TRBJ1-2; no reliable D call. The CDR3 sequence is CSVDGSDSRGYTF. The CDR3 nucleotides read TGCAGCGTTGATGGTTCGGACTCTAGAGGCTACACCTTC. Together with reference TRBV29-1 and TRBJ1-2, the CDR3 gives the full variable domain: SAVISQKPSRDICQRGTSLTIQCQVDSQVTMMFWYRQQPGQSLTLIATANQGSEATYESGFVIDKFPISRPNLTFSTLTVSNMSPEDSSIYLCSVDGSDSRGYTFGSGTRLTVV.